This T cell receptor beta chain originates from a study of neurological immune-mediated disorders. General observations from the study: The most TCR clonal expansion was seen in HTLV-1-associated myelopathy, and the least was seen in multiple sclerosis, which fell below healthy controls.

In this sample, this clonotype turned up many times. What it recognizes is unknown. Time point here: technical triplicate 3. Each TCR transcript was tagged with a 10-nucleotide random UMI during 5'RACE. The output of every sequencing run exceeded 170 million TCR-beta sequences, derived from 15-18 subjects. TCRdb itself ran the 5' RACE reads through MiXCR, one entry per CDR3 protein. This sample has 25,000 to 30,000 distinct CDR3 sequences; about 16% occur once, and the top ten carry about 4.9%. The CDR3 contains 16 residues. V dropped 0 bases and J dropped 5 bases, with 14 bases sitting between them. Germline V gives CDR1 SGHTA, CDR2 FQGNSA.

What was sequenced was CD4+ T cells from blood. This TCR came from a female donor with HTLV-1-associated myelopathy (HAM/TSP). The chain recombines TRBV7-2 with TRBJ2-1; D is perhaps TRBD2 (6 bases). This chain's CDR3 is CASSLALGLGNNEQFF. The CDR3 DNA sequence: TGTGCCAGCAGCTTAGCGTTGGGACTGGGCAACAATGAGCAGTTCTTC.